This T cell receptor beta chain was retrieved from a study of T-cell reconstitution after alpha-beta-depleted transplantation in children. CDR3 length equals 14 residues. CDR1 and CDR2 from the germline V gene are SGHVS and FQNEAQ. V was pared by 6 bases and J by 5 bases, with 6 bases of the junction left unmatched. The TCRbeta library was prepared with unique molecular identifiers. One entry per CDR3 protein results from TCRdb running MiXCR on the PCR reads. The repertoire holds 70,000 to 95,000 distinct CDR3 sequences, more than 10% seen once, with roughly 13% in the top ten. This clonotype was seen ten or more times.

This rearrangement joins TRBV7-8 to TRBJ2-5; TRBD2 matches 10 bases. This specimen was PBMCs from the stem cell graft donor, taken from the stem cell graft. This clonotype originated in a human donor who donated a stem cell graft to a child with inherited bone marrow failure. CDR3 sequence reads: CASRYIAGGETQYF. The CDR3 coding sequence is TGTGCCAGCAGATATATAGCGGGGGGTGAGACCCAGTACTTC.